The 30 T cell receptor beta chains below all came from one sample that was sequenced in a study of T cell clonality in common variable immunodeficiency. Sequenced by immunoSEQ multiplex PCR; TCRdb stores in-frame clones only, minus some. The sample contains tens of thousands of clones, none of them singletons. Input material: peripheral blood mononuclear cells. Every receptor here comes from a person aged 18-70 years in good health.

In the case of this clone: A read error may be the cause here, since a much bigger clone is one base away. The read finishes 3 residues shy of the CDR3 end, and the germline J gene is used to complete it. The V gene is TRBV2, the J gene TRBJ2-2; D may be TRBD1 (6 bases). The CDR3 loop spans 15 amino acids. Germline-derived CDR1 and CDR2 are SNHLY and FYNNEI. CDR3 DNA, as far as it was read: TGTGCCAGCAGTGAGCCAGGGGCAGGGGCCAACGTG. Protein product: CASSEPGAGANV. The entire CDR3 sequence reads CASSEPGAGANVLFF.

This clone was observed at least ten times. The DNA ends 3 residues before the CDR3 does, and the rest of the CDR3 is filled in from the germline J gene. The chain couples TRBV30 to TRBJ2-7; 9 nucleotides agree with TRBD1. CDR1 and CDR2 (germline): GTSNPN, SVGIG (reference sequence). J lost 2 bases, V lost 5 bases, and 7 bases had no gene match. This CDR3 spans 14 amino acids. CDR3 DNA (partial): TGTGCCTGGGCTCTGGGACAGGGTACCTACGAG. This sequence encodes CAWALGQGTYE. The entire CDR3 protein reads CAWALGQGTYEQYF. Full variable domain (remainder filled in from reference TRBV30 and TRBJ2-7): SQTIHQWPATLVQPVGSPLSLECTVEGTSNPNLYWYRQAAGRGLQLLFYSVGIGQISSEVPQNLSASRPQDRQFILSSKKLLLSDSGFYLCAWALGQGTYEQYFGPGTRLTVT.

This clone came up many times. The read terminates 3 residues before the CDR3 end, so the remaining end is supplied by the germline J gene. The chain joins TRBV20-1 to TRBJ2-3, with 9 bases that match TRBD2. CDR3 length equals 15 residues. V was clipped by 1 base and J by 3 bases; unmatched bases: 5. Per the germline V gene, CDR1 is DFQATT and CDR2 is SNEGSKA (reference sequence). CDR3 residues: CSARVLAGVTDTQYF. CDR3 DNA (partial): TGCAGTGCTAGAGTCTTAGCGGGAGTGACAGATACG.

With regard to this clone: Coverage ceases 3 residues before the CDR3 finishes, and the germline J gene fills in the end. V gene TRBV7-6 combines with J gene TRBJ1-2; 7 bases fit TRBD1. This CDR3 contains 14 residues. Germline V gives CDR1 SGHVS, CDR2 FNYEAQ. Incomplete CDR3 DNA: TGTGCCAGCAGCAAAGGACAGGCGGCAGATACC. This sequence encodes CASSKGQAADT. From start to end, the CDR3 is CASSKGQAADTYTF.

There are a few counts of this clone. The read halts 3 residues ahead of the CDR3 end, with the missing end drawn from the germline J gene. The rearrangement joins TRBV6-1 to TRBJ2-3, with D perhaps matching TRBD1 (8 bases). Per germline, CDR1 MNHNS and CDR2 SASEGT. CDR3 length: 15 residues. CDR3 sequence: CASSENRGGNQPQYF. The sequenced part of the CDR3 DNA is TGTGCCAGCAGTGAGAACAGGGGGGGCAATCAGCCG.

This clone ranks as medium-sized (0.01 to 0.1%). The missing CDR3 end, 3 residues past where the read stops, is filled in from the germline J gene. V and J are TRBV29-1 and TRBJ1-2; weak D call: TRBD1 (6 bases). Germline V lookup: CDR1 SQVTM, CDR2 ANQGSEA. V was cut by 5 bases and J by 7 bases, with 11 bases left in between. The CDR3 extends over 11 amino acids. The CDR3 DNA, read in part, is TGCAGCGTTTCAGGGGTTGGTGGC. It yields the protein CSVSGVGG. The full CDR3 protein reads CSVSGVGGYTF.

This clone turned up a few times. The read terminates 3 residues before the CDR3 end, so the remaining end is supplied by the germline J gene. The rearrangement links TRBV7-4 to TRBJ1-2; 8 positions match TRBD1. Germline V lookup: CDR1 SGHVT, CDR2 SQSDAQ. This CDR3 is 12 amino acids long. The CDR3 DNA, read in part, is TGTGCCAGCAGCCCACACAGGGGGTGC. Encoded protein: CASSPHRGC. The whole CDR3 sequence is CASSPHRGCYTF.

This clone has at least ten counts. From the germline J gene comes the end of the CDR3, since the read stops 3 residues before it. The chain couples TRBV19 to TRBJ2-5, with 7 bases lining up with TRBD1. Germline lookup yields CDR1 LNHDA and CDR2 SQIVND (reference sequence). This CDR3 contains 17 residues. V lost 6 bases and J lost 0; bases outside the gene matches: 13. The CDR3 bases that were read are TGTGCCAGTAGGCCGGAAAGGGGACAGCGAAACCAAGAGACC. Translation: CASRPERGQRNQET. The CDR3 in full is CASRPERGQRNQETQYF.

There are many counts of this clone. CDR3 protein: CASSQGLGQSTDTQYF. The covered CDR3 bases are TGCGCCAGCAGCCAAGGCCTCGGACAGAGCACAGATACG. This chain connects TRBV4-1 to TRBJ2-3, with D possibly TRBD1 on 6 matching bases. The read is 3 residues too short to cover the CDR3 end, so that end is filled in from the germline J gene. Germline V gene data show CDR1 as MGHRA and CDR2 as YSYEKL. Trimming shortened V by 1 base and J by 0 bases, and 11 bases separated the two germline ends. The CDR3 totals 16 residues.

This clone was observed at least ten times. The read stops 3 residues short of the end of the CDR3; the missing end is completed from the germline J gene. The chain employs TRBV5-5 and TRBJ2-1; 8 bases are shared with TRBD2. Trimming cost V 6 bases and J 5 bases; bases outside gene matches: 10. Germline V gene lookup returns CDR1 SGHKS and CDR2 YYEKEE (reference sequence). The CDR3 is 15 residues long. The CDR3 is CASTVSGRIDNEQFF. CDR3 bases read: TGTGCCAGCACCGTAAGCGGGAGAATAGACAATGAG.

This clone was observed at least ten times. The read halts 3 residues ahead of the CDR3 end, with the missing end drawn from the germline J gene. Different DNA sequences within this sample yield the same CDR3. The chain joins TRBV5-1 to TRBJ1-3, with 9 positions matching TRBD1. The germline gives CDR1 SGHRS, CDR2 YFSETQ. This CDR3 has 18 residues. V dropped 2 bases and J dropped 4; count of bases not matched to a gene: 13. CDR3 sequence reads: CASSLAGTGSMGGNTIYF. Partial CDR3 DNA: TGCGCCAGCAGCTTAGCCGGGACAGGGTCGATGGGGGGAAACACC.

This clone has ten or more counts. The CDR3 goes on 3 residues after the read ends, and that part is filled in from the germline J gene. The chain has TRBV20-1 and TRBJ1-4; no clear D gene. The CDR3 sequence is 11 residues long. Germline loops: CDR1 DFQATT, CDR2 SNEGSKA (reference sequence). The CDR3: CSARLLGELFF. The CDR3 bases that were read are TGCAGTGCTAGATTACTCGGGGAA.

This clone occurred many times. The read comes to an end 3 residues before the CDR3 does, leaving the germline J gene to fill in the end. The chain couples TRBV5-4 to TRBJ2-7, with 13 positions matching TRBD2. J gave up 4 bases and V 2 bases, and 3 bases lay outside the gene matches. The germline CDR1 and CDR2 sequences are SGHNT and YYREEE (reference sequence). This CDR3 is built from 15 residues. CDR3 DNA (partial): TGTGCCAGCAGCTTAGGGGGACTAGCGGGATACGAG. Its translation is CASSLGGLAGYE. The complete CDR3 reads CASSLGGLAGYEQYF.

This clone showed up many times. The CDR3 extends 3 residues past the end of the read, so its final part is completed from the germline J gene. The chain uses TRBV12-3 or TRBV12-4 and TRBJ2-3, with a weak D call TRBD1 (5 bases). This CDR3 is 14 amino acids long. V was pared by 1 base and J by 8 bases, with 13 bases between. Here the CDR3 reads CASSLGSGLGTQYF. The part of the CDR3 DNA that was read is TGTGCCAGCAGTTTAGGATCAGGGTTGGGTACG.

The table lists this clone with many counts. CDR3 bases read: TGTGCCATCAGTGAAGGGGATAGCTCTGGAAACACC. Translation: CAISEGDSSGNT. The entire CDR3 protein reads CAISEGDSSGNTIYF. The chain employs TRBV10-3 and TRBJ1-3, with D perhaps matching TRBD1 (5 bases). From the germline J gene comes the end of the CDR3, since the read stops 3 residues before it. The germline gives CDR1 ENHRY, CDR2 SYGVKD. Trimming took 3 bases from V and 0 from J, leaving 9 bases between them. CDR3 length equals 15 residues.

This clone was seen ten or more times. The read ends 3 residues before the CDR3 terminus; that terminus is restored from the germline J gene. The rearrangement joins TRBV20-1 to TRBJ2-7; D is perhaps TRBD2 (7 bases). The CDR3 loop spans 15 amino acids. The V end was cut by 4 bases, the J end by 2 bases, with 18 bases between. CDR1 and CDR2 (germline): DFQATT, SNEGSKA (reference sequence). Partial CDR3 DNA: TGCAGTGCTACCCCGGGGGCTAGCGGTCCCTACGAG. Translation: CSATPGASGPYE. The full CDR3 sequence reads CSATPGASGPYEQYF.

This clone was counted a few times. Read coverage stops 3 residues before the CDR3 terminus; the germline J gene supplies the remainder. The rearrangement uses TRBV19 and TRBJ1-2, with D unresolved. The length of the CDR3 is 18 residues. The germline CDR1 and CDR2 sequences are LNHDA and SQIVND (reference sequence). This chain's CDR3 is CASSIEVAGVGDTNTYTF. The CDR3 bases that were read are TGTGCCAGTAGTATAGAAGTAGCGGGAGTTGGTGACACAAATACC.

This clone was detected many times. The sequenced fragment ends 3 residues before the CDR3 boundary, so the rest is inferred from the germline J gene. V is TRBV13 and J is TRBJ2-3; D is possibly TRBD2 (5 bases). The germline V gene encodes CDR1 PRHDT and CDR2 FYEKMQ (reference sequence). This CDR3 region has 14 residues. Trimming took off 5 bases at V and 3 bases at J, with 12 bases between the two ends. The covered CDR3 bases are TGTGCCAGCAGCACGGACTTATTTACAGATACG. Amino acid sequence: CASSTDLFTDT. The whole CDR3 reads CASSTDLFTDTQYF. The variable domain in full, completed from reference TRBV13 and TRBJ2-3, reads AAGVIQSPRHLIKEKRETATLKCYPIPRHDTVYWYQQGPGQDPQFLISFYEKMQSDKGSIPDRFSAQQFSDYHSELNMSSLELGDSALYFCASSTDLFTDTQYFGPGTRLTVL.

This clone was picked up many times. The sequenced fragment ends 3 residues before the CDR3 boundary, so the rest is inferred from the germline J gene. The chain carries TRBV10-3 and TRBJ2-2, with D unclear. The germline gives CDR1 ENHRY, CDR2 SYGVKD. The CDR3 covers 11 residues. Trimming pared 10 bases from V and 6 bases from J, leaving 9 bases between. The sequenced part of the CDR3 DNA is TGTGCCACCCACCAGGCCGGGGAG. This sequence encodes CATHQAGE. The whole CDR3 sequence is CATHQAGELFF.

This clone has just a few counts. With the read ending 3 residues before the CDR3 end, the germline J gene is used to fill in that end. The chain is built from TRBV29-1 and TRBJ1-4, with D possibly being TRBD1 (5 bases). The CDR3 length is 17 residues. In germline, CDR1 is SQVTM, CDR2 ANQGSEA. The CDR3 DNA, read in part, is TGCAGCGTCCCAAGGACTAGCGGGATCTCTGGGGCCAACGTA. This encodes CSVPRTSGISGANV. The entire CDR3 protein is CSVPRTSGISGANVLFF.

In this sample, this clone turned up many times. The sequence runs out 3 residues before the end of the CDR3; the remainder is reconstructed from the germline J gene. This chain joins TRBV7-8 and TRBJ2-3, with TRBD2 identical over 7 bases. CDR1 is SGHVS, CDR2 FQNEAQ, per germline. Losses at the gene ends were 5 bases for V and 6 bases for J; bases not matched to a gene: 14. CDR3 length: 16 amino acids. CDR3 bases read: TGTGCCAGCAGCACCACATATAGCGGGCTAGAGGATACG. Translated: CASSTTYSGLEDT. The CDR3 in its entirety is CASSTTYSGLEDTQYF.

In its sample, this clone was seen many times. With the read ending 3 residues before the CDR3 end, the germline J gene is used to fill in that end. V is TRBV20-1 and J is TRBJ1-6, with 9 bases that match TRBD1. Germline CDR1 is DFQATT and CDR2 is SNEGSKA (reference sequence). V lost 2 bases, J lost 6 bases, and 8 bases stayed unmatched. CDR3 length: 16 residues. CDR3 bases read: TGCAGTGCTAGACCGGGACAGGGCCTTACTAATTCACCC. This gives the protein CSARPGQGLTNSP. The whole CDR3 protein is CSARPGQGLTNSPLHF.

This clone was counted many times. The sequenced fragment ends 3 residues before the CDR3 boundary, so the rest is inferred from the germline J gene. The chain has TRBV19 and TRBJ2-7; the match to TRBD2 covers 15 bases. V trimming: 4 bases; J trimming: 0 bases; junction bases outside the gene matches: 10. The length of the CDR3 is 19 residues. In germline, CDR1 is LNHDA, CDR2 SQIVND (reference sequence). The CDR3 region is CASSKRPGTSGGTSYEQYF. The DNA read from the CDR3 is TGTGCCAGTAGTAAGAGACCCGGGACTAGCGGGGGGACCTCCTACGAG.

This clone was counted at least ten times. The CDR3 goes on 3 residues after the read ends, and that part is filled in from the germline J gene. V and J are TRBV30 and TRBJ1-1; D perhaps matches TRBD1 (5 bases). CDR3 length: 12 residues. V was cut by 8 bases and J by 3 bases, with 13 bases left in between. CDR1 GTSNPN and CDR2 SVGIG come from the germline V gene (reference sequence). The covered CDR3 bases are TGTGCCACAACCGACAGATACACTGAA. This gives the protein CATTDRYTE. The entire CDR3 protein is CATTDRYTEAFF.

This clone has only a few counts. The CDR3 end lies 3 residues beyond the end of the read and is filled in from the germline J gene. The rearrangement joins TRBV30 to TRBJ2-3; 11 nucleotides match TRBD1. CDR3 length: 13 amino acids. Germline V gene data show CDR1 as GTSNPN and CDR2 as SVGIG (reference sequence). This CDR3 is CAWRGQGGQPQYF. The DNA read from the CDR3 is TGTGCCTGGAGGGGACAGGGGGGTCAGCCG.

The sample holds many counts of this clone. Read sequence stops 3 residues before the CDR3 end, and the germline J gene provides the missing end. The chain combines TRBV19 with TRBJ2-7, with D possibly being TRBD2 (5 bases). The germline V gene has CDR1 LNHDA and CDR2 SQIVND (reference sequence). V was pared by 3 bases and J by 5 bases, with 14 bases between. The CDR3 has 14 residues. CDR3 region: CASSMMDSSHEQYF. The covered CDR3 bases are TGTGCCAGTAGTATGATGGACTCGAGCCACGAG. Combining the CDR3 with reference TRBV19 and TRBJ2-7 gives the whole variable domain DGGITQSPKYLFRKEGQNVTLSCEQNLNHDAMYWYRQDPGQGLRLIYYSQIVNDFQKGDIAEGYSVSREKKESFPLTVTSAQKNPTAFYLCASSMMDSSHEQYFGPGTRLTVT.

This clone was counted ten times or more. The CDR3 end is not reached by the read, which stops 3 residues before it; the germline J gene fills it in. The chain has TRBV4-1 and TRBJ2-1, with 13 bases identical to TRBD2. The CDR3 runs 18 residues. Germline V gene lookup returns CDR1 MGHRA and CDR2 YSYEKL. The J segment lost 3 bases and the V segment lost 0 bases, leaving 5 bases of the junction unmatched. The part of the CDR3 DNA that was read is TGCGCCAGCAGCCAAGATTATAGGACTAGCGGGAGCTACAATGAG. Translated: CASSQDYRTSGSYNE. In full, the CDR3 is CASSQDYRTSGSYNEQFF.

In this sample, this clone turned up many times. Read data end 3 residues before the CDR3 end; the end is taken from the germline J gene. J is TRBJ2-1 and V is TRBV20-1, with D perhaps matching TRBD2 (6 bases). Between the trimmed V and J ends, which lost 1 base and 9 bases, there was a span of 13 bases. This CDR3 spans 13 amino acids. Germline lookup yields CDR1 DFQATT and CDR2 SNEGSKA (reference sequence). The CDR3 loop is CSARGYGGGEQFF. CDR3 bases read: TGCAGTGCTAGAGGATACGGGGGAGGTGAG.

This clone was detected ten times or more. The read falls 3 residues short of the CDR3 end, and the missing part is taken from the germline J gene. The genes are TRBV19 and TRBJ1-2; the D is unclear. CDR1 is LNHDA and CDR2 is SQIVND in the germline V gene (reference sequence). The CDR3 has 15 residues. Trimming left V 6 bases short and J 2 bases short, with 16 bases between. The CDR3 spells CASRWGVAGNYGYTF. The part of the CDR3 DNA that was read is TGTGCCAGTAGATGGGGAGTGGCGGGGAACTATGGC.

This clone was counted many times. The read stops 3 residues short of the end of the CDR3; the missing end is completed from the germline J gene. The genes are TRBV5-1 and TRBJ2-6; D possibly corresponds to TRBD1 (5 bases). V dropped 4 bases and J dropped 0 bases, with 11 bases sitting between them. Germline CDR1 is SGHRS and CDR2 is YFSETQ. The length of the CDR3 is 16 residues. CDR3 loop: CASSTSTDSGANVLTF. The CDR3 bases that were read are TGCGCCAGCAGCACCTCGACAGACTCTGGGGCCAACGTC.